This TCR beta chain was observed in a study of blood T cell repertoires in COVID-19. Germline V gene lookup returns CDR1 LGHDT and CDR2 YNNKEL (reference sequence). The CDR3 totals 16 residues. V lost 0 bases, J lost 5 bases, and 4 bases stayed unmatched. The method was immunoSEQ multiplex PCR; TCRdb's version includes in-frame clones alone and lacks a portion of them. Seen here are 160,000 or so clones, around 84% observed once, and the top ten hold 8%. The receptor comes from a woman aged 45 to 65 who had recovered from COVID-19. The sequencing input was PBMCs or T cells enriched from blood (not recorded which). This chain links TRBV3-1 (or the pseudogene TRBV3-2) with TRBJ1-5; TRBD1 matches at 10 bases. The CDR3 reads CASSQDTTGGDQPQHF. The CDR3 region has the DNA TGTGCCAGCAGCCAAGATACGACAGGGGGCGATCAGCCCCAGCATTTT.